The T cell receptor (beta chain) under discussion was sequenced for a study of blood T cell repertoires in COVID-19 (dated by TCRdb to 2020 to 2021). The study in broad terms: Samples from collaborators originated in the United States, Italy and Spain and spanned both the acute and convalescent phases of COVID-19. The material from the prospective study consisted of cDNA or gDNA derived from T cells, B-cell-depleted T cells, or PBMCs. Deeply sampled blood TCRbeta repertoires from subjects exposed to, actively infected with, or recovered from COVID-19 were included in the dataset. The repertoires were made available in a free public database intended to serve as a resource for research on the immune response to SARS-CoV-2. The samples were drawn from the first 160 participants of the ongoing ImmuneRACE study and from 1,254 subjects provided by 6 global collaborators. The sample metadata nearly always contained a de-identified subject ID, COVID-19 status, age in years and sex. Where available, HLA class I and class II types were obtained from metadata supplied by the sample provider rather than from assay-based typing. Paper-wide results and their limitations: The quantity of clinical and demographic metadata differed by source and by participant and was supplied without curation.

The immunoSEQ Assay, a bias-controlled multiplex PCR, was used to amplify TCRbeta CDR3 regions from genomic DNA. In the source study's methods: Within the assay, amplification of reference gene primers was used to estimate how many nucleated cells each sample contained. Sequence reads were collapsed and filtered to measure the absolute abundance of every unique TCRbeta CDR3 rearrangement. For each sample, productive Simpson clonality was calculated as the square root of Simpson's diversity index across productive rearrangements. The table was pulled from immuneACCESS by TCRdb, which kept in-frame rearrangements only. Such tables lose some clones; where checked, under half of the loss comes from unresolved V genes, and the rest has no known cause. For V, J and clone size, that table is used; D and trimming come from the DNA. The sample table contains 90,000 to 100,000 clones; only one count was recorded for about 80% of them. The top ten clonotypes cover roughly 24% of the sample.

Each collaborating institution followed its own protocols to collect whole blood in K2EDTA tubes. Collaborator samples were shipped for TCRbeta analysis as frozen whole blood, isolated PBMCs, or DNA extracted from either sample type. On this clone: Its antigen remains undetermined. No base quality information exists; no much larger clone differs at one position.

This receptor was obtained from a man between 65 and 85 years old with acute or convalescent COVID-19. The source material was peripheral blood.

The bases are TGTGCCAGCAGTCTTACTTCTGACCAAGAGACCCAGTACTTC. It specifies CASSLTSDQETQYF. Recombination connected TRBV5-6 to TRBJ2-5; the D gene cannot be named for sure. The CDR3 measures 14 amino acids from cysteine to phenylalanine. Only the CDR3 region is kept as DNA, spanning 42 bases read in frame from base 1. The germline V gene yields SGHDT for CDR1 and YYEEEE for CDR2. At the junction V is shortened by 5 bases and J by 0 bases, with 11 bases in between. Reference TRBV5-6 and TRBJ2-5 genes cover what lies past the CDR3, so the full variable domain is DAGVTQSPTHLIKTRGQQVTLRCSPKSGHDTVSWYQQALGQGPQFIFQYYEEEERQRGNFPDRFSGHQFPNYSSELNVNALLLGDSALYLCASSLTSDQETQYFGPGTRLLVL.